Following are 2 T cell receptor beta chains from one sample sequenced in a study of T-cell memory formation after mild COVID-19. Each CDR3 protein is one row after TCRdb ran MiXCR on the 5' RACE reads. This repertoire shows under 250,000 distinct CDR3 sequences, about 16% found once; its top ten account for 2% to 2.5%. Sequencing was performed on PBMCs or a T cell subset sorted from them (not recorded which). The origin of the receptors is an adult woman who had mild COVID-19 (a few samples of this study predate the infection). Cell type and time point are not known.

The chain employs TRBV24-1 and TRBJ1-2; possibly TRBD1 for D (5 bases). CDR3 length equals 13 residues. With 6 bases removed from V and 5 bases from J, the gap between germline ends came to 12 bases. Germline V gene lookup returns CDR1 KGHDR and CDR2 SFDVKD. For the CDR3, the DNA is TGTGCCACCAGTCGGGACCTGGGGTATGGCTACACCTTC. It codes for CATSRDLGYGYTF.

This clonotype was observed at least ten times. The junction shows a germline mismatch at one end, possibly a read error. This rearrangement joins TRBV5-1 to TRBJ2-7, with D tentatively TRBD1 (6 bases). Germline-derived CDR1 and CDR2 are SGHRS and YFSETQ. The CDR3 runs 14 residues. The DNA for the CDR3 is TGTGCCAGCAGCTTAGACAGGAGCTCCTACGAGCAGTACTTC. This sequence encodes CASSLDRSSYEQYF.